One sample yielded the 19 T cell receptor beta chains listed below, sequenced in a study of blood T cell repertoires in COVID-19. Assay: immunoSEQ multiplex PCR; the TCRdb copy retains only in-frame clones and omits some. The sample yields 85,000 to 130,000 clones, 70% to 85% seen once. Sequences were obtained from peripheral blood. These receptors were obtained from a woman aged 60-75 years with acute or convalescent COVID-19.

The chain couples TRBV4-2 to TRBJ2-3; tentatively, D is TRBD1 (5 bases). CDR1 is LGHNA, CDR2 YNFKEQ, per germline. There are 15 residues in the CDR3. Trimming cost V 4 bases and J 0 bases, with 11 bases left between them. The CDR3 DNA reads TGTGCCAGCAGCCCGCAGACAGCTAGCACAGATACGCAGTATTTT. It codes for CASSPQTASTDTQYF.

This chain joins TRBV3-1 (or the pseudogene TRBV3-2) and TRBJ1-4; no firm D call. Germline assignment: CDR1 LGHDT and CDR2 YNNKEL (reference sequence). The CDR3 spans 14 residues. V lost 0 bases and J lost 8, with 10 bases in between. This CDR3 is CASSQDLGGEKLFF. The CDR3 bases are TGTGCCAGCAGCCAAGATCTTGGCGGCGAAAAACTGTTTTTT.

The chain recombines TRBV9 with TRBJ2-7; the D is unclear. This CDR3 is 15 amino acids long. Between the trimmed V and J ends, which lost 0 bases and 3 bases, there was a span of 13 bases. CDR1 and CDR2 from the germline V gene are SGDLS and YYNGEE. CDR3 amino acids: CASSVGPLADYEQYF. CDR3 DNA: TGTGCCAGCAGCGTAGGCCCTCTGGCGGACTACGAGCAGTACTTC.

The genes are TRBV3-1 (or the pseudogene TRBV3-2) and TRBJ1-4, with a possible D match to TRBD1 (5 bases). The germline CDR1 and CDR2 sequences are LGHDT and YNNKEL (reference sequence). Trimming pared 4 bases from V and 7 bases from J, leaving 22 bases between. The CDR3 is 17 residues long. The CDR3 reads CASSPALTGPLVEKLFF. CDR3 bases: TGTGCCAGCAGCCCCGCCCTCACAGGACCTCTGGTTGAAAAACTGTTTTTT.

This chain joins TRBV3-1 (or the pseudogene TRBV3-2) and TRBJ2-1, with a weak D call TRBD2 (6 bases). The CDR3 is 13 residues long. The V and J ends lost 0 bases and 12 bases respectively, with 12 bases between them. Germline V lookup: CDR1 LGHDT, CDR2 YNNKEL (reference sequence). CDR3 sequence (DNA): TGTGCCAGCAGCCAAGAGTTAATCGGGGGGCAGTTCTTC. This encodes CASSQELIGGQFF.

This CDR3 reads CASSLGQGFNQPQHF. In DNA form, the CDR3 reads TGTGCCAGCAGCTTGGGGCAGGGATTTAATCAGCCCCAGCATTTT. The chain uses TRBV5-6 and TRBJ1-5; maybe TRBD1 (5 bases). V gave up 0 bases and J gave up 4 bases, with 11 bases separating them. Germline CDR1 is SGHDT and CDR2 is YYEEEE. The CDR3 length is 15 residues.

The J gene is TRBJ2-7, the V gene TRBV5-1; D is perhaps TRBD1 (6 bases). CDR1 and CDR2 (germline): SGHRS, YFSETQ. The CDR3 is 14 residues long. The germline V and J ends were trimmed by 4 bases and 6 bases, with 17 bases remaining between them. The CDR3 loop reads CASSTGQGPSEQYF. CDR3 nucleotides: TGCGCCAGCAGCACGGGACAAGGACCCTCCGAGCAGTACTTC.

This clone occurred once. The J gene is TRBJ1-5, the V gene TRBV6-5, with D perhaps matching TRBD1 (6 bases). V shed 6 bases and J shed 1 base, with 7 bases lying between them. CDR1 MNHEY and CDR2 SVGAGI come from the germline V gene. The CDR3 extends over 13 amino acids. The CDR3 protein is CASSQGSNQPQHF. In nucleotides, the CDR3 is TGTGCCAGCAGCCAGGGGAGCAATCAGCCCCAGCATTTT.

The chain recombines TRBV5-4 with TRBJ1-4; 9 bases are a match to TRBD1. The CDR3 has 17 residues. CDR1 and CDR2 from the germline V gene are SGHNT and YYREEE (reference sequence). The V and J ends lost 2 bases and 1 base, in that order; junction bases with no gene match: 6. CDR3 loop: CASSFNRGQGTNEKLFF. The CDR3 coding sequence is TGTGCCAGCAGCTTTAACAGGGGGCAGGGAACTAATGAAAAACTGTTTTTT. The complete variable domain, with remaining parts taken from reference TRBV5-4 and TRBJ1-4, reads ETGVTQSPTHLIKTRGQQVTLRCSSQSGHNTVSWYQQALGQGPQFIFQYYREEENGRGNFPPRFSGLQFPNYSSELNVNALELDDSALYLCASSFNRGQGTNEKLFFGSGTQLSVL.

The V gene is TRBV10-3, the J gene TRBJ1-2; 7 bases match TRBD1. In germline, CDR1 is ENHRY, CDR2 SYGVKD. The CDR3 covers 13 residues. V dropped 5 bases and J dropped 1; count of bases not matched to a gene: 1. The CDR3 here is CAISRDSNYGYTF. The CDR3 DNA is TGTGCCATCAGTCGGGACAGTAACTATGGCTACACCTTC.

The gene calls are TRBV4-1 and TRBJ2-1; the match to TRBD1 covers 11 bases. Unmatched junction bases numbered 5, after V lost 0 bases and J lost 7 bases. The CDR3 covers 16 residues. The germline V gene encodes CDR1 MGHRA and CDR2 YSYEKL. The CDR3 bases are TGCGCCAGCAGCCAAGATCTGGGGACAGGGGGGAATGAGCAGTTCTTC. Its translation: CASSQDLGTGGNEQFF.

This clone was recorded at least ten times. V usage is TRBV7-2 and J usage is TRBJ1-6, with D hard to call. Germline V CDR1 and CDR2: SGHTA, FQGNSA. V lost 1 base, J lost 8 bases, and 9 bases lay in between. The CDR3 has 14 residues. CDR3 nucleotide sequence: TGTGCCAGCAGCTTAGGCTTGGCGGATTCACCCCTCCACTTT. Protein: CASSLGLADSPLHF.

The chain carries TRBV15 and TRBJ1-1; D is perhaps TRBD1 (5 bases). The V gene's germline CDR1 is LNHNV and CDR2 YYDKDF (reference sequence). The CDR3 contains 16 residues. V lost 1 base to trimming and J lost 3 bases, with 15 bases between them. The CDR3 DNA is TGTGCCACCAGCAGAGGGGGTTGGCAGGGCGACACTGAAGCTTTCTTT. Translating it yields CATSRGGWQGDTEAFF.

The chain has TRBV5-1 and TRBJ2-7, with D perhaps matching TRBD1 (6 bases). Per germline, CDR1 SGHRS and CDR2 YFSETQ. The CDR3 sequence is 13 residues long. V was trimmed by 5 bases and J by 3 bases, leaving 12 bases between them. The CDR3 sequence: CASSLTGDYEQYF. The CDR3 bases are TGCGCCAGCAGTTTGACAGGAGACTACGAGCAGTACTTC.

The rearrangement uses TRBV6-1 and TRBJ1-1, with D unclear. Trimming left V 0 bases short and J 4 bases short, with 12 bases between. The germline V gene encodes CDR1 MNHNS and CDR2 SASEGT. This CDR3 has 15 amino acids. CDR3 sequence reads: CASSEALRGTTEAFF. As DNA, the CDR3 is TGTGCCAGCAGTGAAGCGCTTCGGGGTACCACTGAAGCTTTCTTT.

This chain links TRBV7-9 with TRBJ2-5, with TRBD2 identical over 7 bases. Germline lookup yields CDR1 SEHNR and CDR2 FQNEAQ (reference sequence). V lost 0 bases and J lost 4; bases outside the gene matches: 5. CDR3 length equals 15 residues. The CDR3 reads CASSLASGLGETQYF. For the CDR3, the DNA is TGTGCCAGCAGCTTAGCTAGCGGGCTGGGAGAGACCCAGTACTTC.

The chain couples TRBV7-3 to TRBJ2-2; D might be TRBD2 (6 bases). CDR1 and CDR2 from the germline V gene are SGHTA and FQGTGA. The CDR3 loop spans 16 amino acids. V was cut by 1 base and J by 4 bases, with 13 bases left in between. In DNA, the CDR3 is TGTGCCAGCAGCTTAAGTCAGCTAGCGTCCACCGGGGAGCTGTTTTTT. Amino acid sequence: CASSLSQLASTGELFF. Based on the CDR3 plus reference TRBV7-3 and TRBJ2-2, the full variable domain is GAGVSQTPSNKVTEKGKYVELRCDPISGHTALYWYRQSLGQGPEFLIYFQGTGAADDSGLPNDRFFAVRPEGSVSTLKIQRTERGDSAVYLCASSLSQLASTGELFFGEGSRLTVL.

The rearrangement links TRBV10-3 to TRBJ2-2; 16 bases match TRBD2. Trimming removed 6 bases from V and 5 bases from J; junction bases left unmatched: 12. Looked up from germline, CDR1 is ENHRY and CDR2 is SYGVKD. CDR3 length equals 19 residues. The CDR3, as DNA: TGTGCCATCAGCGCCTCCGGGACTAGCGGGAGGGCCGAGACCGGGGAGCTGTTTTTT. It translates to CAISASGTSGRAETGELFF.

In its sample, this clone was seen once. The CDR3 region has the DNA TGTGCCAGCAGCCCCGACCTAACCGGTCAGCGGCAGTACTTC. The encoded protein is CASSPDLTGQRQYF. The gene calls are TRBV3-1 (or the pseudogene TRBV3-2) and TRBJ2-7; D is unresolved. The CDR3 runs 14 residues. In germline, CDR1 is LGHDT, CDR2 YNNKEL (reference sequence). V lost 4 bases and J lost 9, with 19 bases in between.